These T cell receptor beta chains were read from a single sample in a study of blood T cells in healthy people across ages. TCRdb reanalysed the 5' RACE reads using MiXCR and keeps one entry per CDR3 protein. The sample lists 1,500,000 or so distinct CDR3 sequences; roughly 64% were seen once. The material sequenced was blood. Receptors originate from a man between 18 and 29 years old in good health. CDR3s include the opening cysteine and the closing phenylalanine or tryptophan. A D gene is named only where the DNA matches it firmly. The listing skips clone size in some rows; elsewhere it reads once, few, many or a size class.

D,size,V,J,CDR3,DNA
NA,NA,TRBV27,TRBJ2-7,CASSLVGRTYNEQYF,TGTGCCAGCAGTTTAGTGGGGAGGACCTACAATGAGCAGTACTTC
NA,NA,TRBV6-5,TRBJ2-1,CASSSLLRDSLFF,TGTGCCAGCAGTTCCCTCCTCCGGGACTCGTTGTTCTTC
TRBD2,NA,TRBV5-1,TRBJ2-5,CASSSGPAGGSEETQYF,TGCGCCAGCAGCTCCGGGCCAGCGGGGGGGTCCGAAGAGACCCAGTACTTC
NA,NA,TRBV4-1,TRBJ2-5,CASSQDGGPSETQYF,TGCGCCAGCAGCCAAGATGGGGGGCCCTCGGAGACCCAGTACTTC
NA,NA,TRBV27,TRBJ2-3,CASRYADSTDTQYF,TGTGCCAGCCGTTATGCAGATAGCACAGATACGCAGTATTTT
NA,many,TRBV7-9,TRBJ2-3,CASSLAMGPTDTQYF,TGTGCCAGCAGCTTAGCTATGGGGCCGACAGATACGCAGTATTTT
TRBD1,NA,TRBV30,TRBJ1-2,CAWSRGQGAGYTF,TGTGCCTGGAGTCGGGGACAGGGGGCTGGCTACACCTTC
NA,few,TRBV4-1,TRBJ2-2,CASSQEPGTNTGELFF,TGCGCCAGCAGCCAAGAACCGGGGACGAACACCGGGGAGCTGTTTTTT
TRBD2,once,TRBV20-1,TRBJ2-3,CSARAPSGGSDTQYF,TGCAGTGCCAGAGCACCTAGCGGGGGGTCAGATACGCAGTATTTT
NA,NA,TRBV20-1,TRBJ2-7,CSASVVGGSYEQYF,TGCAGTGCCTCGGTCGTTGGGGGGTCCTACGAGCAGTACTTC
NA,few,TRBV10-1,TRBJ1-5,CASRKQGIYSNQPQHF,TGCGCCAGCAGAAAACAGGGAATCTATAGCAATCAGCCCCAGCATTTT
NA,few,TRBV20-1,TRBJ2-7,CSGKGSSYEQYF,TGCAGTGGAAAGGGGAGCTCCTACGAGCAGTACTTC
TRBD2,NA,TRBV25-1,TRBJ2-3,CASSETSGRPTDTQYF,TGTGCCAGCAGTGAGACTAGCGGGCGTCCTACAGATACGCAGTATTTT
TRBD1,NA,TRBV4-1,TRBJ2-2,CASSQRTGGAGELFF,TGCGCCAGCAGCCAGAGGACAGGGGGCGCCGGGGAGCTGTTTTTT
NA,once,TRBV28,TRBJ1-6,CASSFWGRGQGSPLHF,TGTGCCAGCAGTTTCTGGGGACGGGGGCAAGGTTCACCCCTCCACTTT
TRBD1,NA,TRBV5-1,TRBJ2-2,CASSSHGTGNTGELFF,TGCGCCAGCAGCTCCCATGGGACAGGGAACACCGGGGAGCTGTTTTTT
NA,NA,TRBV4-1,TRBJ2-3,CASSVLARGTDTQYF,TGCGCCAGCAGCGTTTTGGCCCGGGGGACAGATACGCAGTATTTT
NA,NA,TRBV2,TRBJ2-7,CASSVWSEQYF,TGTGCCAGCAGTGTGTGGTCCGAGCAGTACTTC
TRBD1,NA,TRBV7-2,TRBJ2-3,CASSPRQGVADTQYF,TGTGCCAGCAGCCCTCGACAGGGGGTTGCAGATACGCAGTATTTT
NA,NA,TRBV29-1,TRBJ2-2,CSVELIELRGDPGELFF,TGCAGCGTTGAACTAATAGAGCTGAGGGGAGACCCCGGGGAGCTGTTTTTT
TRBD2,NA,TRBV11-2,TRBJ2-3,CASSLPEGASGSADTQYF,TGTGCCAGCAGCCTACCCGAGGGGGCTAGCGGGAGCGCAGATACGCAGTATTTT
TRBD1,few,TRBV25-1,TRBJ2-1,CASSGIWDRTDEQFF,TGTGCCAGCAGTGGAATCTGGGACAGAACGGATGAGCAGTTCTTC
NA,few,TRBV7-2,TRBJ1-2,CASSLEQGYNYGYTF,TGTGCCAGCAGCTTAGAGCAGGGATACAACTATGGCTACACCTTC
NA,NA,TRBV5-6,TRBJ2-7,CASSSSTFSYNEQYF,TGTGCCAGCAGCTCCTCGACATTCTCCTACAATGAGCAGTACTTC
TRBD2,NA,TRBV3-1,TRBJ2-7,CATSLAGGPHEQYF,TGTGCCACCTCACTAGCGGGAGGGCCCCACGAGCAGTACTTC
TRBD1,NA,TRBV6-2/TRBV6-3,TRBJ1-5,CASSQDGQGRQPQHF,TGTGCCAGCAGTCAGGACGGACAGGGCAGACAGCCCCAGCATTTT
NA,few,TRBV28,TRBJ2-5,CASSLPPAGQKTQYF,TGTGCCAGCAGTTTACCTCCGGCAGGGCAGAAGACCCAGTACTTC
NA,NA,TRBV15,TRBJ2-7,CATSRDTDSYEQYF,TGTGCCACCAGCAGAGATACAGACTCCTACGAGCAGTACTTC
TRBD2,NA,TRBV20-1,TRBJ2-7,CSATLPGLALDEQYF,TGCAGTGCTACTTTACCGGGACTAGCACTTGACGAGCAGTACTTC
NA,NA,TRBV6-5,TRBJ2-7,CASSYGSDGPYEQYF,TGTGCCAGCAGTTACGGCTCGGACGGACCCTACGAGCAGTACTTC
NA,NA,TRBV7-9,TRBJ2-5,CASSYFGGGGETQYF,TGTGCCAGCAGCTACTTCGGAGGAGGAGGGGAGACCCAGTACTTC
NA,NA,TRBV4-3,TRBJ2-2,CASSQEYWSAGELFF,TGCGCCAGCAGCCAAGAATACTGGAGCGCCGGGGAGCTGTTTTTT
NA,few,TRBV20-1,TRBJ2-1,CSGRSYNEQFF,TGCAGCGGCCGCTCCTACAATGAGCAGTTCTTC
NA,few,TRBV9,TRBJ2-3,CASTIRTDTSTDTQYF,TGTGCCAGCACGATTCGGACGGATACTAGCACAGATACGCAGTATTTT
NA,NA,TRBV6-6,TRBJ1-2,CASSYLGGGEYGYTF,TGTGCCAGCAGTTACTTGGGGGGCGGAGAATATGGCTACACCTTC
NA,NA,TRBV4-3,TRBJ2-7,CASSLRWETYEQYF,TGCGCCAGCAGCCTTAGGTGGGAAACCTACGAGCAGTACTTC
TRBD2,few,TRBV29-1,TRBJ2-2,CSVLSGRGELFF,TGCAGCGTACTGAGCGGGAGAGGGGAGCTGTTTTTT
TRBD2,NA,TRBV7-9,TRBJ2-3,CASSSGLAGGVPDTQYF,TGTGCCAGCAGCTCCGGACTAGCGGGAGGAGTCCCAGATACGCAGTATTTT
NA,NA,TRBV2,TRBJ2-7,CASSGQQTSYEQYF,TGTGCCAGCAGTGGCCAACAGACATCCTACGAGCAGTACTTC
NA,NA,TRBV29-1,TRBJ1-2,CSIDGANYGYTF,TGCAGCATCGACGGGGCTAACTATGGCTACACCTTC
TRBD1,NA,TRBV12-3/TRBV12-4,TRBJ2-3,CASSRGQEVTDTQYF,TGTGCCAGCAGCCGAGGACAGGAGGTCACAGATACGCAGTATTTT
TRBD1,few,TRBV12-3/TRBV12-4,TRBJ2-6,CASSATGTEFSGANVLTF,TGTGCCAGCTCCGCCACCGGGACAGAGTTCTCTGGGGCCAACGTCCTGACTTTC
NA,few,TRBV12-3/TRBV12-4,TRBJ2-3,CASKSGSDTQYF,TGTGCCAGCAAATCAGGGTCAGATACGCAGTATTTT
TRBD2,NA,TRBV14,TRBJ2-1,CASSQLGLENNEQFF,TGTGCCAGCAGCCAACTTGGACTAGAAAATAATGAGCAGTTCTTC
NA,few,TRBV4-1,TRBJ2-1,CASSQDPTGASNEQFF,TGCGCCAGCAGCCAAGACCCGACGGGCGCTAGCAATGAGCAGTTCTTC
TRBD1,NA,TRBV6-1,TRBJ2-3,CAGRSEQEWGQSSTDTQYF,TGTGCCGGACGGTCTGAGCAGGAGTGGGGACAGTCGAGCACAGATACGCAGTATTTT
NA,NA,TRBV15,TRBJ2-3,CATRRDGSATSDTQYF,TGTGCCACCAGGAGAGATGGCAGCGCCACATCAGATACGCAGTATTTT
TRBD1,NA,TRBV6-5,TRBJ1-1,CASSRDRLNEAFF,TGTGCCAGCAGTAGGGACAGACTTAATGAAGCTTTCTTT
NA,few,TRBV20-1,TRBJ2-1,CSAREIGSGNEQFF,TGCAGTGCTAGAGAGATAGGCTCAGGAAATGAGCAGTTCTTC
TRBD2,once,TRBV5-1,TRBJ2-1,CASKLAGGGSYNEQFF,TGCGCCAGCAAACTAGCGGGGGGGGGCTCCTACAATGAGCAGTTCTTC
NA,NA,TRBV12-3/TRBV12-4,TRBJ2-3,CASSLGLNTQYF,TGTGCCAGCAGTTTAGGGTTAAATACGCAGTATTTT
NA,NA,TRBV25-1,TRBJ2-7,CASRGWETYEQYF,TGTGCCAGCAGAGGATGGGAGACCTACGAGCAGTACTTC
NA,NA,TRBV4-3,TRBJ2-3,CASSQVNADTQYF,TGCGCCAGCAGCCAAGTAAATGCCGATACGCAGTATTTT
NA,NA,TRBV6-2/TRBV6-3,TRBJ1-2,CASSYSLGGSVYGYTF,TGTGCCAGCAGTTACTCGTTAGGAGGGTCTGTCTATGGCTACACCTTC